Below, 14 T cell receptor beta chains from the same sample are listed, as sequenced in a study of blood T cell repertoires in COVID-19. Measured with immunoSEQ multiplex PCR; TCRdb has only the in-frame clones, and not every one. The sample comprises roughly 95,000 clones, around nine tenths of which are singletons, and less than 5% rests with the top ten. Sequencing was done on a sample of peripheral blood. The source of these receptors is a woman aged 45-59 years in a cohort sampled during active COVID-19.

The chain has TRBV4-1 and TRBJ2-1, with TRBD1 matching over 10 bases. The CDR3 sequence is 18 residues long. J lost 7 bases, V lost 0 bases, and 12 bases had no gene match. Germline V gene data show CDR1 as MGHRA and CDR2 as YSYEKL. The CDR3: CASSQDGRQGAGVNEQFF. Written as DNA, the CDR3 is TGCGCCAGCAGCCAAGACGGGAGACAGGGGGCAGGGGTGAATGAGCAGTTCTTC.

In this sample, this clone turned up a few times. This rearrangement joins TRBV2 to TRBJ1-5; D call uncertain. Trimming took 6 bases from V and 1 from J, leaving 13 bases between them. The CDR3 sequence is 15 residues long. From germline, CDR1 is SNHLY and CDR2 FYNNEI. CDR3 coding DNA: TGTGCCAGCAGACGAGGCTTGAGGAGCAATCAGCCCCAGCATTTT. Its protein is CASRRGLRSNQPQHF.

V gene TRBV19 combines with J gene TRBJ2-1, with D possibly being TRBD2 (5 bases). Per germline, CDR1 LNHDA and CDR2 SQIVND (reference sequence). Trimming stripped 3 bases from V and 11 bases from J, with 8 bases between. The CDR3 runs to 11 residues. The CDR3 sequence: CASSIGGQQFF. Here the CDR3 DNA reads TGTGCCAGTAGTATTGGCGGGCAGCAGTTCTTC.

The chain has TRBV30 and TRBJ1-6, with D possibly matching TRBD1 (6 bases). The CDR3 loop spans 14 amino acids. The germline CDR1 and CDR2 sequences are GTSNPN and SVGIG (reference sequence). V gave up 0 bases and J gave up 10 bases, with 13 bases separating them. The CDR3 here is CAWSVSQGWSPLHF. In DNA form, the CDR3 reads TGTGCCTGGAGTGTAAGCCAGGGGTGGTCACCCCTCCACTTT.

This clone was recorded a few times. The CDR3 region has the DNA TGCGCCAGCAGCTTGGGACAGGGGAAATACAATGAGCAGTTCTTC. Translation gives CASSLGQGKYNEQFF. This chain uses TRBV5-1 with TRBJ2-1; TRBD1 aligns across 8 bases. V shed 0 bases and J 4 bases; nucleotides not matched to a gene: 3. The CDR3 is 15 amino acids. CDR1 is SGHRS and CDR2 is YFSETQ in the germline V gene.

V and J are TRBV2 and TRBJ1-1; D not certain. Germline loops: CDR1 SNHLY, CDR2 FYNNEI. The germline V and J ends were trimmed by 3 bases and 8 bases, with 10 bases remaining between them. This CDR3 spans 12 amino acids. The CDR3 protein is CASSEQPGEAFF. CDR3 in DNA: TGTGCCAGCAGTGAGCAGCCCGGGGAAGCTTTCTTT.

The chain carries TRBV27 and TRBJ2-7, with a possible D match to TRBD1 (5 bases). V lost 5 bases, J lost 2 bases, and 10 bases lay in between. The germline gives CDR1 MNHEY, CDR2 SMNVEV (reference sequence). CDR3 length: 13 amino acids. The CDR3: CASSHSQAYEQYF. The CDR3 nucleotides are TGTGCCAGCAGTCACTCACAGGCCTACGAGCAGTACTTC.

This chain joins TRBV27 and TRBJ2-7; a weak D match, TRBD1 (6 bases). There are 11 residues in the CDR3. The germline V and J ends were trimmed by 6 bases and 3 bases, with 6 bases remaining between them. Germline CDR1 is MNHEY and CDR2 is SMNVEV (reference sequence). CDR3 DNA sequence: TGTGCCAGCAGACAGGGCTACGAGCAGTACTTC. Residues: CASRQGYEQYF.

The chain recombines TRBV7-9 with TRBJ2-1; 10 bases align to TRBD2. V was clipped by 0 bases and J by 7 bases; unmatched bases: 12. This CDR3 has 18 residues. Germline CDR1 is SEHNR and CDR2 is FQNEAQ (reference sequence). The chain's CDR3 is CASSLAMGLASPNNEQFF. DNA of the CDR3: TGTGCCAGCAGCTTAGCGATGGGACTAGCGTCCCCGAATAATGAGCAGTTCTTC.

V is TRBV27 and J is TRBJ1-5; 9 bases map to TRBD1. Losses at the gene ends were 6 bases for V and 7 bases for J; bases not matched to a gene: 13. Germline values: CDR1 MNHEY, CDR2 SMNVEV (reference sequence). The CDR3 runs 16 residues. The CDR3 DNA is TGTGCCAGCAGAGATACCGGGACAGGGTACTTCCAGCCCCAGCATTTT. Its protein is CASRDTGTGYFQPQHF.

The J gene is TRBJ2-7, the V gene TRBV7-9; 10 bases match TRBD2. The CDR3 runs to 15 residues. Germline CDR1 SEHNR, CDR2 FQNEAQ (reference sequence). With V trimmed by 1 base and J by 7 bases, 7 bases remained unmatched. CDR3 coding DNA: TGTGCCAGCAGCTTAGGGGCTACTAGCGGGAAGGAGCAGTACTTC. Protein sequence: CASSLGATSGKEQYF.

This chain connects TRBV7-9 to TRBJ1-2, with D possibly being TRBD1 (5 bases). V was cut by 5 bases and J by 1 base, with 8 bases left in between. CDR1 SEHNR and CDR2 FQNEAQ come from the germline V gene (reference sequence). CDR3 length: 13 amino acids. DNA of the CDR3: TGTGCCAGCAGCCCACAGGATAACTATGGCTACACCTTC. Translation: CASSPQDNYGYTF.

The chain couples TRBV19 to TRBJ2-3; maybe TRBD2 (7 bases). The germline V and J ends were trimmed by 5 bases and 7 bases, with 22 bases remaining between them. The germline CDR1 and CDR2 sequences are LNHDA and SQIVND (reference sequence). This CDR3 is 16 amino acids long. In DNA form, the CDR3 reads TGTGCCAGTAGTCTTCGGGGGGCCGGGATCTTGAATACGCAGTATTTT. Translated, it gives CASSLRGAGILNTQYF.

The gene calls are TRBV5-1 and TRBJ2-2, with 11 bases identical to TRBD1. The CDR3 extends over 15 amino acids. V trimming: 2 bases; J trimming: 6 bases; junction bases outside the gene matches: 3. Germline loops: CDR1 SGHRS, CDR2 YFSETQ. Written as DNA, the CDR3 is TGCGCCAGCAGCTTACCGGGACAGGGGGCCGGGGAGCTGTTTTTT. This encodes CASSLPGQGAGELFF.